These 30 T cell receptor beta chains came from one sample sequenced in a study of technical replicates of blood from a handful of donors. The repertoire was sequenced with immunoSEQ multiplex PCR; TCRdb's copy has only in-frame clones and lacks some. In the table there are tens of thousands of clones, 70% to 90% of which are singletons. Material for sequencing was T cells isolated from PBMCs. Receptors originate from a human donor in good health.

The chain links TRBV4-3 to TRBJ1-5; no clear D. The germline V gene encodes CDR1 LGHNA and CDR2 YSLEER. The CDR3 has 17 amino acids. Trimming pared 1 base from V and 1 base from J, leaving 14 bases between. The CDR3 reads CASSQVPARFSNQPQHF. In DNA form, the CDR3 reads TGCGCCAGCAGCCAAGTGCCTGCCCGGTTCAGCAATCAGCCCCAGCATTTT.

This clone was seen more than once but under ten times. The V call is TRBV6-1, the J call TRBJ1-1; 9 bases agree with TRBD1. The CDR3 runs 18 residues. CDR1 is MNHNS and CDR2 is SASEGT in the germline V gene. The trim removed 0 bases at V and 3 bases at J, leaving 11 bases unmatched. The CDR3 here is CASSEAWVWDRVDTEAFF. The DNA for the CDR3 is TGTGCCAGCAGTGAAGCCTGGGTCTGGGACAGGGTTGACACTGAAGCTTTCTTT.

This chain uses TRBV5-1 with TRBJ2-1; 8 nucleotides agree with TRBD2. The CDR3 is made up of 15 amino acids. J was trimmed by 8 bases and V by 4 bases; bases with no gene match: 11. Germline CDR1 and CDR2: SGHRS and YFSETQ. The CDR3 is CASSPRASGSDEQFF. The CDR3, as DNA: TGCGCCAGCAGCCCTAGGGCTAGCGGGTCGGATGAGCAGTTCTTC.

This rearrangement joins TRBV5-8 to TRBJ2-3; possible D gene TRBD1, 5 bases. The CDR3 totals 14 residues. In germline, CDR1 is SGHTS, CDR2 YDEGEE. V shed 4 bases and J shed 3 bases, with 12 bases lying between them. The CDR3 reads CASSRGRQTDTQYF. In nucleotides, the CDR3 is TGTGCCAGCAGCAGGGGCAGGCAGACAGATACGCAGTATTTT.

The chain joins TRBV28 to TRBJ1-5; D remains unclear. This CDR3 is 13 amino acids long. The germline V gene has CDR1 MDHEN and CDR2 SYDVKM. With 7 bases removed from V and 2 bases from J, the gap between germline ends came to 9 bases. The CDR3 sequence is CASISTGNQPQHF. As DNA, the CDR3 is TGTGCCAGCATAAGTACGGGCAATCAGCCCCAGCATTTT.

The genes are TRBV6-5 and TRBJ2-1; D is undetermined. V gave up 8 bases and J gave up 6 bases, with 11 bases separating them. Germline values: CDR1 MNHEY, CDR2 SVGAGI. The CDR3 sequence is 12 residues long. For the CDR3, the DNA is TGTGCCAGCCAGAGAGGTGTCAATGAGCAGTTCTTC. This sequence encodes CASQRGVNEQFF.

CDR3 sequence: CASSLAAGTETYEQYF. The CDR3 DNA follows: TGTGCCAGCAGCTTAGCAGCCGGGACAGAGACCTACGAGCAGTACTTC. V and J are TRBV7-8 and TRBJ2-7; TRBD1 agrees at 7 bases. Germline V gives CDR1 SGHVS, CDR2 FQNEAQ. This CDR3 is built from 16 residues. The ends lost 0 bases at V and 2 bases at J; junction bases unmatched: 7. Together with reference TRBV7-8 and TRBJ2-7, the CDR3 gives the full variable domain: GAGVSQSPRYKVAKRGQDVALRCDPISGHVSLFWYQQALGQGPEFLTYFQNEAQLDKSGLPSDRFFAERPEGSVSTLKIQRTQQEDSAVYLCASSLAAGTETYEQYFGPGTRLTVT.

The CDR3 region has the DNA TGTGCCAGTAGTAGGGGACAGGGCTACAATGAGCAGTTCTTC. As protein: CASSRGQGYNEQFF. The V and J genes are TRBV19 and TRBJ2-1; 9 nucleotides match TRBD1. This CDR3 is built from 14 residues. Unmatched junction bases numbered 1, after V lost 4 bases and J lost 3 bases. CDR1 and CDR2 from the germline V gene are LNHDA and SQIVND (reference sequence).

CDR3 coding DNA: TGTGCCAGCAGCGAGGACAGGGGTGGCACAGATACGCAGTATTTT. It translates to CASSEDRGGTDTQYF. The chain is built from TRBV9 and TRBJ2-3, with 9 bases that match TRBD1. The CDR3 has 15 residues. V dropped 3 bases and J dropped 1; count of bases not matched to a gene: 3. CDR1 is SGDLS, CDR2 YYNGEE, per germline.

The chain is built from TRBV4-1 and TRBJ1-2, with 8 bases that match TRBD1. CDR3 length equals 16 residues. CDR1 and CDR2 from the germline V gene are MGHRA and YSYEKL. V lost 4 bases and J lost 2; bases outside the gene matches: 9. CDR3: CASSRGWDRKNYGYTF. The CDR3 nucleotides read TGCGCCAGCAGCCGCGGATGGGACAGGAAAAACTATGGCTACACCTTC.

The CDR3, as DNA: TGTGCCAGCAGCTTAACAGGGGGCCTTGGCTACACCTTC. This sequence encodes CASSLTGGLGYTF. The J gene is TRBJ1-2, the V gene TRBV7-9; TRBD1 matches 9 bases. V lost 2 bases to trimming and J lost 7 bases; unmatched junction nucleotides: 2. Germline CDR1 and CDR2: SEHNR and FQNEAQ (reference sequence). The CDR3 covers 13 residues. Complete variable domain (other parts from reference TRBV7-9 and TRBJ1-2): DTGVSQNPRHKITKRGQNVTFRCDPISEHNRLYWYRQTLGQGPEFLTYFQNEAQLEKSRLLSDRFSAERPKGSFSTLEIQRTEQGDSAMYLCASSLTGGLGYTFGSGTRLTVV.

This clone was observed a single time. Compared with germline, one end of the junction differs, possibly owing to a read error. The chain recombines TRBV7-7 with TRBJ2-5; 14 nucleotides line up with TRBD2. The CDR3 extends over 16 amino acids. CDR1 and CDR2 (germline): SSHAT, FNYEAQ (reference sequence). The chain's CDR3 is CASSTETSGRVETQYF. CDR3 nucleotides: TGTGCTAGCAGCACCGAGACTAGCGGGAGGGTGGAGACCCAGTACTTC.

The CDR3 DNA follows: TGTGCCAGCAGCCAAACAGGGGTGGATCAGCCCCAGCATTTT. This gives the protein CASSQTGVDQPQHF. The J gene is TRBJ1-5, the V gene TRBV6-5, with 7 bases fitting TRBD1. The CDR3 is 14 amino acids. CDR1 is MNHEY, CDR2 SVGAGI, per germline. The V gene end was trimmed by 6 bases and the J gene end by 5 bases; junction bases not matched to a gene: 7.

The V call is TRBV11-2, the J call TRBJ2-7, with 7 bases matching TRBD2. Germline assignment: CDR1 SGHAT and CDR2 FQNNGV. The CDR3 is 14 amino acids. V was pared by 1 base and J by 7 bases, with 7 bases of the junction left unmatched. The CDR3 sequence is CASSLGAGAKEQYF. The CDR3 nucleotides read TGTGCCAGCAGCTTAGGCGCGGGAGCGAAAGAGCAGTACTTC.

The chain joins TRBV29-1 to TRBJ1-2, with 8 bases fitting TRBD1. V was pared by 5 bases and J by 8 bases, with 7 bases of the junction left unmatched. The CDR3 totals 12 residues. Germline V CDR1 and CDR2: SQVTM, ANQGSEA. CDR3 sequence (DNA): TGCAGCGTTCCTACAGGGGGTGGAGGCTACACCTTC. Translation gives CSVPTGGGGYTF.

The chain is built from TRBV27 and TRBJ1-4; no clear D gene. From germline, CDR1 is MNHEY and CDR2 SMNVEV (reference sequence). V was clipped by 9 bases and J by 3 bases, with 17 bases between them. CDR3 length: 15 residues. For the CDR3, the DNA is TGTGCCAGAGCCCCTCCTAGGGAGGCTAATGAAAAACTGTTTTTT. Amino acids: CARAPPREANEKLFF.

V and J are TRBV10-3 and TRBJ1-1; 8 bases match TRBD1. The V gene end was trimmed by 6 bases and the J gene end by 5 bases; junction bases not matched to a gene: 8. The germline V gene encodes CDR1 ENHRY and CDR2 SYGVKD. This CDR3 is 14 amino acids long. The CDR3 region has the DNA TGTGCCATCAGAGATCAGGGGGCGGAAACTGAAGCTTTCTTT. Translated, it gives CAIRDQGAETEAFF.

The chain recombines TRBV18 with TRBJ2-1; TRBD2 matches 14 bases. Looked up from germline, CDR1 is KGHSH and CDR2 is LQKENI. The V segment lost 8 bases and the J segment 6 bases; nucleotides outside the gene matches: 6. This CDR3 spans 15 amino acids. The CDR3 protein is CASLRLAGGPNEQFF. The DNA for the CDR3 is TGTGCCAGCCTCCGACTAGCGGGAGGGCCCAATGAGCAGTTCTTC. Combining the CDR3 with reference TRBV18 and TRBJ2-1 gives the whole variable domain NAGVMQNPRHLVRRRGQEARLRCSPMKGHSHVYWYRQLPEEGLKFMVYLQKENIIDESGMPKERFSAEFPKEGPSILRIQQVVRGDSAAYFCASLRLAGGPNEQFFGPGTRLTVL.

This rearrangement joins TRBV6-1 to TRBJ2-7; D is perhaps TRBD1 (5 bases). The V gene's germline CDR1 is MNHNS and CDR2 SASEGT. The CDR3 extends over 14 amino acids. The V end lost 9 bases, the J end lost 0 bases, and 15 bases lay between the germline ends. The CDR3 here is CASSTGYHSYEQYF. The CDR3 nucleotides are TGTGCCAGTTCTACAGGCTACCACTCCTACGAGCAGTACTTC.

The V gene is TRBV6-5, the J gene TRBJ2-7; 9 bases map to TRBD2. From germline, CDR1 is MNHEY and CDR2 SVGAGI. V lost 2 bases, J lost 6 bases, and 11 bases stayed unmatched. This CDR3 contains 16 residues. CDR3 loop: CASSYASASGRTEQYF. CDR3 coding DNA: TGTGCCAGCAGTTACGCTTCGGCGAGCGGGAGGACCGAGCAGTACTTC.

With regard to this clone: Different DNA sequences within this sample yield the same CDR3. J is TRBJ1-5 and V is TRBV6-1; D is unresolved. Looked up from germline, CDR1 is MNHNS and CDR2 is SASEGT. The CDR3 consists of 13 residues. The V and J ends lost 7 bases and 0 bases respectively, with 7 bases between them. The CDR3, as DNA: TGTGCCAGCAAACGGGATAGCAATCAGCCCCAGCATTTT. Translated: CASKRDSNQPQHF.

The chain couples TRBV30 to TRBJ2-5, with unresolved D. TRBJ2-7 matches the DNA end more closely, so the J call is doubtful. The V gene's germline CDR1 is GTSNPN and CDR2 SVGIG (reference sequence). The CDR3 sequence is 11 residues long. The chain's CDR3 is CAWSRVYEQYF. CDR3 nucleotides: TGTGCCTGGAGTCGTGTTTACGAGCAGTACTTC.

The chain joins TRBV4-2 to TRBJ2-1, with 10 bases identical to TRBD2. CDR1 and CDR2 (germline): LGHNA, YNFKEQ. The CDR3 is 16 residues long. With 1 base clipped from V and 4 bases from J, the junction kept 4 bases outside the gene matches. This chain's CDR3 is CASSQGPSGGYNEQFF. CDR3 in DNA: TGTGCCAGCAGCCAAGGTCCTAGCGGGGGATACAATGAGCAGTTCTTC.

The rearrangement uses TRBV28 and TRBJ2-7; D gene unclear. Deletions cut 8 bases from V and 2 bases from J, with 4 bases between. The CDR3 consists of 10 residues. The germline V gene has CDR1 MDHEN and CDR2 SYDVKM. The CDR3 bases are TGTGCCAGCGGGCCCTACGAGCAGTACTTC. It yields the protein CASGPYEQYF. The full variable domain, with the rest looked up from reference TRBV28 and TRBJ2-7, is DVKVTQSSRYLVKRTGEKVFLECVQDMDHENMFWYRQDPGLGLRLIYFSYDVKMKEKGDIPEGYSVSREKKERFSLILESASTNQTSMYLCASGPYEQYFGPGTRLTVT.

This chain uses TRBV2 with TRBJ2-5, with 7 bases fitting TRBD1. Germline loops: CDR1 SNHLY, CDR2 FYNNEI. This CDR3 has 14 amino acids. The V and J ends lost 7 bases and 4 bases, in that order; junction bases with no gene match: 9. The CDR3 DNA reads as TGTGCCAGCATACCGGGACAGATGTTAGAGACCCAGTACTTC. Translating gives CASIPGQMLETQYF.

This clone was seen a single time. The chain joins TRBV7-6 to TRBJ2-5, with 7 bases lining up with TRBD2. In germline, CDR1 is SGHVS, CDR2 FNYEAQ. The CDR3 has 15 amino acids. Trimming took 2 bases from V and 5 from J; bases not matched to a gene: 8. In DNA form, the CDR3 reads TGTGCCAGCAGCTTAATGGCGGGAGAAGGGGAGACCCAGTACTTC. This codes for CASSLMAGEGETQYF.

This clone was detected only once. The V and J genes are TRBV4-2 and TRBJ2-7, with D possibly TRBD2 on 6 matching bases. The germline V and J ends were trimmed by 1 base and 6 bases, with 10 bases remaining between them. The CDR3 covers 13 residues. Germline CDR1 LGHNA, CDR2 YNFKEQ. The CDR3 is CASSQGGVSEQYF. In DNA form, the CDR3 reads TGTGCCAGCAGCCAAGGGGGGGTTAGCGAGCAGTACTTC.

The chain uses TRBV5-6 and TRBJ2-1; 9 nucleotides agree with TRBD1. Unmatched junction bases numbered 8, after V lost 5 bases and J lost 8 bases. The CDR3 length is 14 residues. CDR1 is SGHDT and CDR2 is YYEEEE in the germline V gene. CDR3 sequence reads: CASRESGTGYEQFF. Here the CDR3 DNA reads TGTGCCAGCAGAGAATCCGGGACAGGGTATGAGCAGTTCTTC.

The chain links TRBV6-5 to TRBJ2-7; the match to TRBD2 covers 7 bases. The V and J ends lost 5 bases and 4 bases, in that order; junction bases with no gene match: 8. The germline V gene has CDR1 MNHEY and CDR2 SVGAGI. The CDR3 totals 14 residues. This CDR3 is CASSPAGGSYEQYF. The DNA of the CDR3 is TGTGCCAGCAGTCCCGCCGGGGGGTCTTACGAGCAGTACTTC.

This clone was seen a few times. The chain recombines TRBV5-1 with TRBJ2-5; 12 nucleotides match TRBD2. The CDR3 is 16 amino acids. Germline V lookup: CDR1 SGHRS, CDR2 YFSETQ. V trimming: 6 bases; J trimming: 5 bases; junction bases outside the gene matches: 11. CDR3 amino acids: CASTPLQTSGSETQYF. CDR3 bases: TGCGCCAGCACCCCGCTGCAGACTAGCGGGAGCGAGACCCAGTACTTC. The full variable domain, its missing parts supplied by reference TRBV5-1 and TRBJ2-5, is KAGVTQTPRYLIKTRGQQVTLSCSPISGHRSVSWYQQTPGQGLQFLFEYFSETQRNKGNFPGRFSGRQFSNSRSEMNVSTLELGDSALYLCASTPLQTSGSETQYFGPGTRLLVL.